The entry below describes one T cell receptor (beta chain). The data belong to a study of blood T cell repertoires in COVID-19. Study background: COVID-19 samples, acute and convalescent, were from the United States, Italy and Spain. Sample material is recorded as cDNA or gDNA derived from T cells, B-cell-depleted T cells, or PBMCs.

The authors' processing: Amplified reference gene primers provided the basis for estimating nucleated cell counts. Here immunoSEQ multiplex PCR was the method, and the copy in TCRdb shows in-frame clones only, minus some. That table is the source of V, J and clone size, and D and trimming were worked out from the DNA. Among 100,000 to 150,000 clones, approximately 86% were seen once, and the ten largest hold over 9.5%. The Seattle patients, enrolled during active infection, were followed longitudinally. Trimming stripped 3 bases from V and 6 bases from J, with 8 bases between. The CDR3 has 13 residues.

The sample taken for sequencing was peripheral blood. This TCR was recovered from a woman aged 70-85 years with COVID-19, enrolled during active disease. The V gene is TRBV12-3 or TRBV12-4, the J gene TRBJ2-2; D is undetermined. CDR3 DNA sequence: TGTGCCAGCAGTTTTAGATCACCCGGGGAGCTGTTTTTT. Amino acid sequence: CASSFRSPGELFF.